The rows below give T cell receptor beta chains drawn from one sample of a study of T-cell reconstitution after alpha-beta-depleted transplantation in children. TCRdb processed the PCR reads anew with MiXCR; each CDR3 protein has one entry. This sample has 440,000 or so distinct CDR3 sequences, with approximately 11% found just once. The sample was PBMCs from the stem cell graft donor, taken from the stem cell graft. Receptors originate from a human donor who donated a stem cell graft to a child with acute myeloid leukemia. Both conserved end residues are part of each CDR3. The order of the fields is CDR3 protein, CDR3 DNA, V gene, J gene, clone size, CDR3 length, D gene. The D gene is left open where the match is weak. Part of the rows lack a size; the others show once, few, many or a class for expanded clones.

CDR3: CASSLTGSPSETQYF
DNA: TGCGCCAGCAGCTTAACAGGGAGCCCCTCGGAGACCCAGTACTTC
V: TRBV5-1
J: TRBJ2-5
size: once
length: 15
D: .

CDR3: CATSEPGTDTQYF
DNA: TGTGCCACCAGTGAGCCAGGGACAGATACGCAGTATTTT
V: TRBV24-1
J: TRBJ2-3
size: .
length: 13
D: .

CDR3: CASSPLLGTNMVQYF
DNA: TGTGCCAGCAGCCCCCTCTTGGGGACCAATATGGTTCAGTACTTC
V: TRBV5-5
J: TRBJ2-4
size: many
length: 15
D: .

CDR3: CASSLAGLRETQYF
DNA: TGCGCCAGCAGCTTGGCTGGCCTCAGGGAGACCCAGTACTTC
V: TRBV5-1
J: TRBJ2-5
size: many
length: 14
D: .

CDR3: CATSSLAGANYGYTF
DNA: TGTGCCACCAGCAGCTTGGCGGGGGCAAACTATGGCTACACCTTC
V: TRBV15
J: TRBJ1-2
size: .
length: 15
D: .

CDR3: CAIGQDTQYF
DNA: TGTGCCATCGGCCAGGATACGCAGTATTTT
V: TRBV10-3
J: TRBJ2-3
size: many
length: 10
D: .

CDR3: CASSLQAGSFETQYF
DNA: TGTGCCAGCAGCTTACAGGCAGGGAGCTTCGAGACCCAGTACTTC
V: TRBV7-2
J: TRBJ2-5
size: many
length: 15
D: .

CDR3: CASSLSGKGQPQHF
DNA: TGTGCCAGCAGCCTCTCAGGGAAGGGCCAGCCCCAGCATTTT
V: TRBV5-5
J: TRBJ1-5
size: few
length: 14
D: .

CDR3: CSARLAGGDQETQYF
DNA: TGCAGTGCTAGGCTAGCGGGGGGGGACCAAGAGACCCAGTACTTC
V: TRBV20-1
J: TRBJ2-5
size: .
length: 15
D: TRBD2

CDR3: CASSQVGGSRDVYYNEQFF
DNA: TGTGCCAGCAGCCAAGTCGGCGGGAGCCGGGACGTGTACTACAATGAGCAGTTCTTC
V: TRBV3-1
J: TRBJ2-1
size: .
length: 19
D: TRBD2

CDR3: CSARTGSNSYNEQFF
DNA: TGCAGTGCTAGGACGGGATCCAACTCCTACAATGAGCAGTTCTTC
V: TRBV20-1
J: TRBJ2-1
size: few
length: 15
D: .

CDR3: CASSDWTGGLGEQYF
DNA: TGTGCCAGCAGTGACTGGACGGGAGGATTGGGGGAGCAGTACTTC
V: TRBV2
J: TRBJ2-7
size: .
length: 15
D: TRBD2

CDR3: CAISASGVTPYGYTF
DNA: TGTGCCATCAGTGCCTCGGGGGTGACCCCTTATGGCTACACCTTC
V: TRBV10-3
J: TRBJ1-2
size: .
length: 15
D: .

CDR3: CSATPLAGEWDTQYF
DNA: TGCAGCGCCACCCCACTAGCGGGTGAATGGGATACGCAGTATTTT
V: TRBV29-1
J: TRBJ2-3
size: few
length: 15
D: TRBD2

CDR3: CASSQVFGRGETEQFF
DNA: TGCGCCAGCAGCCAAGTTTTCGGGAGGGGTGAAACTGAGCAGTTCTTC
V: TRBV4-3
J: TRBJ2-1
size: few
length: 16
D: TRBD2

CDR3: CASSPGQRETQYF
DNA: TGTGCTAGCAGCCCCGGACAGAGAGAGACCCAGTACTTC
V: TRBV7-7
J: TRBJ2-5
size: many
length: 13
D: .